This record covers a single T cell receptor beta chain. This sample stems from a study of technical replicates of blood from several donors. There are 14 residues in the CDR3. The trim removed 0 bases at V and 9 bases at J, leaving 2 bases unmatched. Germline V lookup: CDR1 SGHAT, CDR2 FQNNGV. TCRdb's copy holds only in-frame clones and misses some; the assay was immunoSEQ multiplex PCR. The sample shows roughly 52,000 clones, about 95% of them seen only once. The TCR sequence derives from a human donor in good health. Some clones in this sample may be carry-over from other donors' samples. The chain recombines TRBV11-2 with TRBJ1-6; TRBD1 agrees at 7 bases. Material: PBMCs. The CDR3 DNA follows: TGTGCCAGCAGCTTAGAAGACAGGGTTTCACCCCTCCACTTT. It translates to CASSLEDRVSPLHF.